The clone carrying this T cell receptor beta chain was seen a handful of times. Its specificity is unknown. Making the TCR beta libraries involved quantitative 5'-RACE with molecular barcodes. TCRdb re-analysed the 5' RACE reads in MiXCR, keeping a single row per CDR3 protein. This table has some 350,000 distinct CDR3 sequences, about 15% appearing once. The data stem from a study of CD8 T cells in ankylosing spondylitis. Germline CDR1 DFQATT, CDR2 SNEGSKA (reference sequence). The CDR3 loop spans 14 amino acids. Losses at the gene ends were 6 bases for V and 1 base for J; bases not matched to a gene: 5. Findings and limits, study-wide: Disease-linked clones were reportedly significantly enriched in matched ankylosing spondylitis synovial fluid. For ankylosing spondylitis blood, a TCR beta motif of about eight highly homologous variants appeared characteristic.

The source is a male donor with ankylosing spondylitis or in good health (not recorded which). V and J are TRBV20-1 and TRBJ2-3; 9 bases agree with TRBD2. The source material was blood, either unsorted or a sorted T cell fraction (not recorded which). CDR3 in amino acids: CSAPRGGGTDTQYF. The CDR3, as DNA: TGCAGTGCCCCGCGCGGGGGGGGCACAGATACGCAGTATTTT.